This T cell receptor (beta chain) was recorded in a study of neoadjuvant anti-PD-1 for oral cavity cancer. The overall study: Non-progressing patients received a fourth nivolumab dose near day 43, then surgery on days 50-56.

Study results and limitations: Only a few patients per response group were TCR-analyzed; validation needed. Treg/Th17 ratio rose with pretreatment blood and fell with post-treatment tumor TCRbeta clonality.

Unmatched junction bases numbered 5, after V lost 4 bases and J lost 5 bases. CDR3 length: 13 residues. Germline CDR1 is SGHRS and CDR2 is YFSETQ. Profiled with immunoSEQ multiplex PCR; TCRdb holds only in-frame clones, not every one. The sample contains about 6,600 clones, 50% to 75% of which appear only once. Stage II-IVA oral cavity squamous cell carcinoma was new and untreated by systemic or radiation therapy. As regards this clone: The antigen remains unidentified.

The J gene is TRBJ2-5, the V gene TRBV5-1; the match to TRBD2 covers 7 bases. The receptor's source is a person aged 35 to 85 with oral cavity squamous cell carcinoma. Source: tumor tissue, taken before nivolumab (anti-PD-1) treatment. CDR3 DNA sequence: TGCGCCAGCAGCCGCGGGAGTCGGGAGACCCAGTACTTC. Protein: CASSRGSRETQYF.